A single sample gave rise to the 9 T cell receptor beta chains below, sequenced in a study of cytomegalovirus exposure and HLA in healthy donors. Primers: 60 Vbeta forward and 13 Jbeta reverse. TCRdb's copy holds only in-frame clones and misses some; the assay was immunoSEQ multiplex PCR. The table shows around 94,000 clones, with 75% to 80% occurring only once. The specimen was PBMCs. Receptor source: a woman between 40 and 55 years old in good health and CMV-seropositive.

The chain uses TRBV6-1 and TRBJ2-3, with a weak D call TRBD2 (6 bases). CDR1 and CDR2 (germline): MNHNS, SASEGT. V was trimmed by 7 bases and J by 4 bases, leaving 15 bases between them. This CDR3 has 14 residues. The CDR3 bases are TGTGCCAGCACATACGGGAGTAGCTCAGATACGCAGTATTTT. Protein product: CASTYGSSSDTQYF.

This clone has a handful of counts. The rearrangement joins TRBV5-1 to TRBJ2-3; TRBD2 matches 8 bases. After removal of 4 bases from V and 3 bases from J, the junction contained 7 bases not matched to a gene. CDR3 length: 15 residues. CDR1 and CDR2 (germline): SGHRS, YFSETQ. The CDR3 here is CASSPAGTRTDTQYF. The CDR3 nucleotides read TGCGCCAGCAGCCCGGCGGGGACTAGGACAGATACGCAGTATTTT.

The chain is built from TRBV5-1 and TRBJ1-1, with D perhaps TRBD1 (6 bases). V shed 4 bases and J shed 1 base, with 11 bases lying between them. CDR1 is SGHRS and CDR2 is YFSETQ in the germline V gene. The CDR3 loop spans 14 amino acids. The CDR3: CASSLPQGNTEAFF. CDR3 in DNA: TGCGCCAGCAGCCTACCACAGGGGAACACTGAAGCTTTCTTT.

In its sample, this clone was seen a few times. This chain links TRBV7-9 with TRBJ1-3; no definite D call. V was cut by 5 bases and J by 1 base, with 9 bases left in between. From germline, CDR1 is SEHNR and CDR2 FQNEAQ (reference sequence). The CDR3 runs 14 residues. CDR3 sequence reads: CASSESWSGNTIYF. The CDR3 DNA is TGTGCCAGCAGCGAAAGCTGGTCTGGAAACACCATATATTTT.

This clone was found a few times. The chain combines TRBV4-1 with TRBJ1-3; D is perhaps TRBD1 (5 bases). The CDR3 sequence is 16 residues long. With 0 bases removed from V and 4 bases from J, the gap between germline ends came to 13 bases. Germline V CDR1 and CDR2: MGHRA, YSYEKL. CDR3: CASSQDYGGAGNTIYF. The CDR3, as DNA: TGCGCCAGCAGCCAAGATTATGGCGGGGCGGGAAACACCATATATTTT.

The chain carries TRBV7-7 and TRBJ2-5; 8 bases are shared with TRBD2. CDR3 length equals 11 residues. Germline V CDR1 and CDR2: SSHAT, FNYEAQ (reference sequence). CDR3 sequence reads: CASSGGETQYF. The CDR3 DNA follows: TGTGCTAGCTCGGGGGGGGAGACCCAGTACTTC.

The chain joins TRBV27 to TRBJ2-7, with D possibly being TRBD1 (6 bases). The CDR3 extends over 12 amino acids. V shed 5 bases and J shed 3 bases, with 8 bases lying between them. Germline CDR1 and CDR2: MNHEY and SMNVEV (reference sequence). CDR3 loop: CASSPTGYEQYF. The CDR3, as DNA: TGTGCCAGCAGTCCGACAGGCTACGAGCAGTACTTC.

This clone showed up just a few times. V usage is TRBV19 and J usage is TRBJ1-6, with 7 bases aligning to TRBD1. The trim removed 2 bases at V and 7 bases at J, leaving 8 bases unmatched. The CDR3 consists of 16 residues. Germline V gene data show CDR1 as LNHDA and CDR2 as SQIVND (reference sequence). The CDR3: CASSILSGTANSPLHF. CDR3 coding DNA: TGTGCCAGTAGTATATTGTCCGGGACAGCAAATTCACCCCTCCACTTT.

The CDR3 spells CASSAITSGRIVGEQFF. CDR3 DNA sequence: TGTGCCAGCAGTGCGATAACTAGCGGGAGGATAGTAGGGGAGCAGTTCTTC. This chain links TRBV25-1 with TRBJ2-1, with TRBD2 identical over 12 bases. The germline V gene has CDR1 MGHDK and CDR2 SYGVNS. CDR3 length equals 17 residues. With V trimmed by 4 bases and J by 10 bases, 14 bases remained unmatched.